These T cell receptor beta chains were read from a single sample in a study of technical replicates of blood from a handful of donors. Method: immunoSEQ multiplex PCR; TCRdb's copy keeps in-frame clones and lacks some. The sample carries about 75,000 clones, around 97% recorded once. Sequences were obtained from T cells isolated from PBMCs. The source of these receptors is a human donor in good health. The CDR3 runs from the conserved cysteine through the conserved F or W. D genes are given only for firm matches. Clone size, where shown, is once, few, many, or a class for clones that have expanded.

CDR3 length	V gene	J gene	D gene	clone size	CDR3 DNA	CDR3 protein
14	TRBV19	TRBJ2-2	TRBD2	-	TGTGCCAGTAAGGTAGCGGGGAACACCGGGGAGCTGTTTTTT	CASKVAGNTGELFF
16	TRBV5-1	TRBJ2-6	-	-	TGCGCCAGCAGCTACCTACAGGGATCTGGGGCCAACGTCCTGACTTTC	CASSYLQGSGANVLTF
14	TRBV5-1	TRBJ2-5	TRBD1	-	TGCGCCAGCAACACGGACAGGCTGGGGGAGACCCAGTACTTC	CASNTDRLGETQYF
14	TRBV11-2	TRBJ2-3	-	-	TGTGCCAGCAGCTCGAACTCTTACACAGATACGCAGTATTTT	CASSSNSYTDTQYF
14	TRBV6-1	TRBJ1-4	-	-	TGTGCCAGCAGGGCCGGGGCAACTAATGAAAAACTGTTTTTT	CASRAGATNEKLFF
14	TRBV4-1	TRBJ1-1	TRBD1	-	TGCGCCAGCAGCCAATTACAGGGGAGGACTGAAGCTTTCTTT	CASSQLQGRTEAFF
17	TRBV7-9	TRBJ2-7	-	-	TGTGCCAGCAGCCGGAGCGCAGGGGGGTACTTCTCCTACGAGCAGTACTTC	CASSRSAGGYFSYEQYF
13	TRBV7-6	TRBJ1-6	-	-	TGTGCCAGCACCCAGGGCTATAATTCACCCCTCCACTTT	CASTQGYNSPLHF
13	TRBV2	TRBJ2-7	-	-	TGTGCCAGCAGTGAAGACAGGCCCTACGAGCAGTACTTC	CASSEDRPYEQYF
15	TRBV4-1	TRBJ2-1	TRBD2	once	TGCGCCAGCAGCGAACGACTAGCGGGGCCGAATGAGCAGTTCTTC	CASSERLAGPNEQFF
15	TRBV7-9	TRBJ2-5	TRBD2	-	TGTGCCAGCAGCTTCCTAGCGGGAGGGAAGGAGACCCAGTACTTC	CASSFLAGGKETQYF
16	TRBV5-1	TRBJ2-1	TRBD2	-	TGCGCCAGCAGCTTGGAGGCGGGAGCTCCCTACAATGAGCAGTTCTTC	CASSLEAGAPYNEQFF
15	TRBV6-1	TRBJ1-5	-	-	TGTGCCAGCCAATACCGCCAGGGTATCGGCCAGCCCCAGCATTTT	CASQYRQGIGQPQHF
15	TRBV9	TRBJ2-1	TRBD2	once	TGTGCCAGCAGCGTAGCAGCGGGAGGCGGCAATGAGCAGTTCTTC	CASSVAAGGGNEQFF
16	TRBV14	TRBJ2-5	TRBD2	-	TGTGCCAGCAGCCAAGGGGTGACTAGCGGAGAAGAGACCCAGTACTTC	CASSQGVTSGEETQYF
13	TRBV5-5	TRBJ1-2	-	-	TGTGCCAGCAGCTCACCGTCCGGGGGTGGCTACACCTTC	CASSSPSGGGYTF
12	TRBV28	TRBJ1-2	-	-	TGTGCCAGCAGTTTACCCAGCTATGGCTACACCTTC	CASSLPSYGYTF